A single sample is the source of the 24 T cell receptor beta chains below, sequenced in a study of circulating CD8 cells and anti-PD-1 response in melanoma. The QIAseq Immune Repertoire TCR panel built the libraries from 15 ng of total RNA. Each CDR3 protein gets one entry after TCRdb re-called the reads with MiXCR. The table includes about 310 distinct CDR3 sequences, 14% detected once. Sorting of live CD3+CD8+TCRalphabeta+ cells by PD-1 and/or TIGIT gave four subsets. The sequencing used CD8+ T cells from PBMCs, collected at baseline or after one month of anti-PD-1 therapy (not recorded which). The receptors derive from a human donor with melanoma.

This clonotype is medium-sized (0.01 to 0.1%) by share. This chain connects TRBV19 to TRBJ2-3; 7 bases match TRBD1. The CDR3 consists of 15 residues. Germline V gene sequence: CDR1 LNHDA, CDR2 SQIVND (reference sequence). V gave up 7 bases and J gave up 2 bases; unmatched junction bases: 9. The CDR3 sequence is CASTLGTAYTDTQYF. The CDR3 DNA is TGTGCCAGTACCCTGGGGACAGCTTACACAGATACGCAGTATTTT. Filled out from reference TRBV19 and TRBJ2-3, the complete variable domain reads DGGITQSPKYLFRKEGQNVTLSCEQNLNHDAMYWYRQDPGQGLRLIYYSQIVNDFQKGDIAEGYSVSREKKESFPLTVTSAQKNPTAFYLCASTLGTAYTDTQYFGPGTRLTVL.

This clonotype ranks as large. This sequence joins TRBV12-5 and TRBJ1-5; D is unclear. This CDR3 spans 15 amino acids. Trimming removed 6 bases from V and 2 bases from J, with 14 bases in between. Looked up from germline, CDR1 is LGHNT and CDR2 is FRNRAP. CDR3 in DNA: TGTGCTAGTGGCTCCGGATGGGGTGGCAATCAGCCCCAGCATTTT. It is translated as CASGSGWGGNQPQHF. The full variable domain, completed using reference TRBV12-5 and TRBJ1-5, is DARVTQTPRHKVTEMGQEVTMRCQPILGHNTVFWYRQTMMQGLELLAYFRNRAPLDDSGMPKDRFSAEMPDATLATLKIQPSEPRDSAVYFCASGSGWGGNQPQHFGDGTRLSIL.

By frequency in the sample, this clonotype is large. The chain links TRBV7-2 to TRBJ2-7; D perhaps matches TRBD1 (6 bases). Germline loops: CDR1 SGHTA, CDR2 FQGNSA. The CDR3 spans 15 residues. The V gene lost 1 base and the J gene lost 0 bases, with 10 bases spanning the gap. The CDR3 DNA reads as TGTGCCAGCAGCTTAGGCCAGGGGAGCTCCTACGAGCAGTACTTC. This gives the protein CASSLGQGSSYEQYF.

This clonotype was observed a handful of times. A read error may be the cause here, since a much bigger clone is one base away. The CDR3 sequence: CAGQRASF. CDR3 nucleotides: TGTGCCGGCCAGAGAGCTTCCTTT. V usage is TRBV19 and J usage is TRBJ1-1; D gene unclear. Germline values: CDR1 LNHDA, CDR2 SQIVND (reference sequence). The CDR3 totals 8 residues.

This clonotype showed up just a few times. This rearrangement joins TRBV7-9 to TRBJ2-5; D not certain. Germline lookup yields CDR1 SEHNR and CDR2 FQNEAQ (reference sequence). This CDR3 is 13 amino acids long. Trimming pared 0 bases from V and 5 bases from J, leaving 7 bases between. CDR3 in DNA: TGTGCCAGCAGCTTAGCCATTCAGGAGACCCAGTACTTC. This sequence encodes CASSLAIQETQYF.

This clonotype is labeled as large. The V call is TRBV7-2, the J call TRBJ2-7; TRBD2 matches at 9 bases. The CDR3 consists of 16 residues. The trim removed 3 bases at V and 2 bases at J, leaving 8 bases unmatched. CDR1 is SGHTA and CDR2 is FQGNSA in the germline V gene. CDR3 sequence: CASSFGQQRGAYEQYF. The CDR3 DNA follows: TGTGCCAGCAGCTTTGGTCAGCAGCGGGGGGCCTACGAGCAGTACTTC.

As regards this clonotype: Since a far larger clone is one base different, this is likely a read error. The gene calls are TRBV7-3 and TRBJ2-4; D unresolved. CDR1 and CDR2 from the germline V gene are SGHTA and FQGTGA. Between the trimmed V and J ends, which lost 8 bases and 6 bases, there was a span of 11 bases. This CDR3 comprises 12 residues. The CDR3 sequence: CASGAERNIQYF. The CDR3 DNA follows: TGTGCCAGCGGCGCAGAGCGAAACATTCAGTACTTC.

The CDR3 reads CSVGRERSDTQYF. The CDR3, as DNA: TGCAGCGTTGGGAGGGAGAGGTCAGATACGCAGTATTTT. This sequence joins TRBV29-1 and TRBJ2-3, with D maybe TRBD2 (6 bases). CDR3 length: 13 residues. Germline V gives CDR1 SQVTM, CDR2 ANQGSEA. Trimming removed 4 bases from V and 4 bases from J, with 12 bases in between.

This clonotype is categorized as medium-sized. The chain recombines TRBV20-1 with TRBJ2-7; the D gene could be TRBD1 or TRBD2 (5 bases each). CDR1 and CDR2 (germline): DFQATT, SNEGSKA (reference sequence). V dropped 0 bases and J dropped 4 bases, with 13 bases sitting between them. This CDR3 contains 14 residues. CDR3 nucleotide sequence: TGCAGTGCTAGAGACCGGGACCATGGGTACGAGCAGTACTTC. Translation gives CSARDRDHGYEQYF.

The V gene is TRBV20-1, the J gene TRBJ2-7; D might be TRBD1 (7 bases). The CDR3 loop spans 16 amino acids. The germline V gene encodes CDR1 DFQATT and CDR2 SNEGSKA (reference sequence). V lost 1 base and J 2 bases, leaving 18 bases between the germline ends. The CDR3 bases are TGCAGTGCTAGAGGTCAGGAGGGGGCGCAAACCTACGAGCAGTACTTC. Translation gives CSARGQEGAQTYEQYF.

Sample share makes this clonotype medium-sized (0.01 to 0.1%). The chain combines TRBV30 with TRBJ1-1; D gene ambiguous. V was trimmed by 0 bases and J by 1 base, leaving 9 bases between them. Germline V gives CDR1 GTSNPN, CDR2 SVGIG (reference sequence). The CDR3 consists of 14 residues. The CDR3 here is CAWSVDYRNTEAFF. CDR3 bases: TGTGCCTGGAGTGTTGATTACAGGAACACTGAAGCTTTCTTT.

By frequency in the sample, this clonotype is medium-sized. The gene calls are TRBV20-1 and TRBJ2-1; TRBD2 agrees at 10 bases. Per germline, CDR1 DFQATT and CDR2 SNEGSKA (reference sequence). Germline trimming cut 0 bases from V and 10 bases from J; bases unmatched to any gene: 9. This CDR3 has 15 residues. The DNA for the CDR3 is TGCAGTGCTAGAGACGGGGCTAGCGGGGGTAAGGAGCAGTTCTTC. Its translation is CSARDGASGGKEQFF.

Sample share makes this clonotype large. The gene calls are TRBV19 and TRBJ1-4; D possibly corresponds to TRBD1 (6 bases). CDR3 length: 14 amino acids. V dropped 5 bases and J dropped 12 bases, with 19 bases sitting between them. The germline V gene has CDR1 LNHDA and CDR2 SQIVND (reference sequence). The CDR3 bases are TGTGCCAGTAGTGCATGGCAGGGGCTAGCAGAACTGTTTTTT. Translating it yields CASSAWQGLAELFF.

This clonotype is large (0.1 to 1%) in the sample. The chain uses TRBV9 and TRBJ2-3; 7 nucleotides agree with TRBD2. The V gene end was trimmed by 3 bases and the J gene end by 2 bases; junction bases not matched to a gene: 9. Germline V CDR1 and CDR2: SGDLS, YYNGEE. There are 16 residues in the CDR3. For the CDR3, the DNA is TGTGCCAGCAGCGAGAGGATGGGGGGGATCACAGATACGCAGTATTTT. Residues: CASSERMGGITDTQYF.

In its sample, this clonotype was seen once. The chain links TRBV2 to TRBJ2-7; 9 nucleotides agree with TRBD2. Germline lookup yields CDR1 SNHLY and CDR2 FYNNEI. J lost 0 bases, V lost 8 bases, and 8 bases had no gene match. The CDR3 extends over 15 amino acids. The CDR3 sequence is CASDLAGKSSYEQYF. The CDR3 DNA reads TGTGCCAGCGACCTAGCGGGGAAGAGCTCCTACGAGCAGTACTTC.

This clonotype qualifies as large. The chain employs TRBV7-2 and TRBJ1-6; D ambiguous. This CDR3 has 13 residues. Germline V gene sequence: CDR1 SGHTA, CDR2 FQGNSA. V was trimmed by 5 bases and J by 10 bases, leaving 12 bases between them. The CDR3 DNA reads as TGTGCCAGCAGCCCCGGTGAAGCCTCACCCCTCCACTTT. This codes for CASSPGEASPLHF.

V usage is TRBV19 and J usage is TRBJ2-1; the D gene could be TRBD1 or TRBD2 (6 bases each). The CDR3 extends over 15 amino acids. Between the trimmed V and J ends, which lost 5 bases and 1 base, there was a span of 12 bases. Germline CDR1 LNHDA, CDR2 SQIVND (reference sequence). CDR3 in DNA: TGTGCCAGTAGTCCTACAGGGACTTCCTACAATGAGCAGTTCTTC. Its protein product is CASSPTGTSYNEQFF.

The chain recombines TRBV12-3 or TRBV12-4 with TRBJ2-1; the D is unclear. The CDR3 totals 15 residues. The germline V and J ends were trimmed by 7 bases and 6 bases, with 19 bases remaining between them. The CDR3 DNA reads TGTGCCAGCACCCGAATGGGAATTGAGGCCAATGAGCAGTTCTTC. This encodes CASTRMGIEANEQFF.

This clonotype ranks as large (0.1 to 1%). The chain employs TRBV7-6 and TRBJ2-1, with TRBD1 matching over 8 bases. J gave up 8 bases and V 4 bases, and 4 bases lay outside the gene matches. The germline V gene has CDR1 SGHVS and CDR2 FNYEAQ. CDR3 length: 13 amino acids. CDR3 sequence (DNA): TGTGCCAGCAGCTCGACAGGGGACGATGAGCAGTTCTTC. This codes for CASSSTGDDEQFF.

This clonotype is termed large (0.1 to 1%). The chain employs TRBV6-6 and TRBJ2-5; 8 nucleotides line up with TRBD1. The ends lost 5 bases at V and 4 bases at J; junction bases unmatched: 6. Per the germline V gene, CDR1 is MNHNY and CDR2 is SVGAGI (reference sequence). This CDR3 has 14 amino acids. CDR3 loop: CASSRGQVIETQYF. The CDR3 region has the DNA TGTGCCAGCAGTCGGGGACAGGTCATAGAGACCCAGTACTTC.

This clonotype appeared a few times. This sequence may be a read error, since a much larger clone differs from it by one base. The chain carries TRBV19 and TRBJ2-2; D may be TRBD1 (6 bases). The CDR3 covers 17 residues. Germline lookup yields CDR1 LNHDA and CDR2 SQIVND (reference sequence). Trimming removed 8 bases from V and 5 bases from J, with 24 bases in between. CDR3 in amino acids: CASGYRAPGRQTGELFF. The CDR3 DNA follows: TGTGCCAGTGGATACAGGGCCCCGGGTCGCCAAACCGGGGAGCTGTTTTTT. The full variable domain, completed using reference TRBV19 and TRBJ2-2, is DGGITQSPKYLFRKEGQNVTLSCEQNLNHDAMYWYRQDPGQGLRLIYYSQIVNDFQKGDIAEGYSVSREKKESFPLTVTSAQKNPTAFYLCASGYRAPGRQTGELFFGEGSRLTVL.

This clonotype is classed as large. The chain is built from TRBV19 and TRBJ2-1; D remains ambiguous. This CDR3 region has 14 residues. V was trimmed by 5 bases and J by 6 bases, leaving 14 bases between them. Germline V gene data show CDR1 as LNHDA and CDR2 as SQIVND (reference sequence). The CDR3 DNA sequence: TGTGCCAGTAGTTTAACCCATTCAAGCAATGAGCAGTTCTTC. This gives the protein CASSLTHSSNEQFF.

This clonotype qualifies as medium-sized. This chain links TRBV2 with TRBJ2-1, with TRBD1 matching over 9 bases. This CDR3 is built from 15 residues. Germline V gene lookup returns CDR1 SNHLY and CDR2 FYNNEI. J was trimmed by 7 bases and V by 6 bases; bases with no gene match: 10. Written as DNA, the CDR3 is TGTGCCAGCAGATACCCCGGGACAGGGCTGAATGAGCAGTTCTTC. As protein: CASRYPGTGLNEQFF.

This clonotype ranks as medium-sized. V gene TRBV7-9 combines with J gene TRBJ1-1; unclear D gene. Trimming left V 5 bases short and J 4 bases short, with 11 bases between. The CDR3 has 13 amino acids. Germline V gene lookup returns CDR1 SEHNR and CDR2 FQNEAQ (reference sequence). In DNA, the CDR3 is TGTGCCAGCAGCCCCCCGCAAATCACTGAAGCTTTCTTT. Its translation: CASSPPQITEAFF.